This TCR beta chain was recovered during a study of shared clonotypes between healthy human individuals. Germline V gene data show CDR1 as SGDLS and CDR2 as YYNGEE. V was pared by 4 bases and J by 9 bases, with 7 bases of the junction left unmatched. CDR3 size: 12 residues. TCRdb keeps only in-frame clones here, not all; method: immunoSEQ multiplex PCR. The table includes more than 2,000,000 clones, about 92% detected once. This chain links TRBV9 with TRBJ2-7; TRBD2 aligns across 7 bases. Sequences were obtained from naive CD4+ T cells from PBMCs. Described subset: CD45RA+ positively selected. The receptor was isolated from a man younger than 35 in good health. Some clones in this sample may be carry-over from other donors' samples. CDR3 in amino acids: CASSPGGGGQYF. The CDR3 coding sequence is TGTGCCAGCAGCCCGGGGGGTGGCGGGCAGTACTTC.